This paragraph covers one TCR beta chain sequence. As to time point: patch test 3, about 24 weeks after DPC sensitization. As for treatment: therapeutic diphenylcyclopropenone sensitization with weekly scalp DPC. Via MiXCR, TCRdb re-called the RACE reads, giving one row per CDR3 protein. The table records about 160,000 distinct CDR3 sequences, about 27% of them present only once. This CDR3 region has 15 residues. Trimming cost V 3 bases and J 9 bases, with 18 bases left between them. Per the germline V gene, CDR1 is DFQATT and CDR2 is SNEGSKA (reference sequence). The data were taken from a study of human T cells and chemical hapten exposure. Background on the study: Patients' scalps got diphenylcyclopropenone weekly throughout the roughly 23-week study.

The sample here was whole blood, taken in connection with sensitization to the hapten diphenylcyclopropenone (DPC). The gene calls are TRBV20-1 and TRBJ1-6, with D tentatively TRBD1 (6 bases). This clonotype was obtained from a woman between 18 and 29 years old with alopecia areata. Some clones in this sample may be carry-over from other donors' samples. Written as DNA, the CDR3 is TGCAGTGCTAGCGGACGGGGGCCCCTCGGTTCACCCCTCCACTTT. As protein: CSASGRGPLGSPLHF.